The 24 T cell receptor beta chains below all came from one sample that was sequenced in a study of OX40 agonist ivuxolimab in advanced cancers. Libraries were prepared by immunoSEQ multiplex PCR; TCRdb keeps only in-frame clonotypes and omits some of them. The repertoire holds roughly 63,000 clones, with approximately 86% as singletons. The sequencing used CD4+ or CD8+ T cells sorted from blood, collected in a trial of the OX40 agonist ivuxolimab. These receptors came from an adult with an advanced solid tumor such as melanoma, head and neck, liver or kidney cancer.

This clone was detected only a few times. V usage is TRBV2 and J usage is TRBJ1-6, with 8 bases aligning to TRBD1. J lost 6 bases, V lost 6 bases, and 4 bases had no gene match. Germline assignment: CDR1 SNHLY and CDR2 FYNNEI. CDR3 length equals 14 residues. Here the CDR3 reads CASRETGVNSPLHF. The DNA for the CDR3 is TGTGCCAGCAGGGAGACAGGGGTTAATTCACCCCTCCACTTT.

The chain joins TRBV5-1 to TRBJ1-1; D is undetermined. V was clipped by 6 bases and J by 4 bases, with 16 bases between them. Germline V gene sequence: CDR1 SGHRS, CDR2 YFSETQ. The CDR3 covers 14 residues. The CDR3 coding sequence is TGCGCCAGCACCCTCGCCCCACGTGGCACTGAAGCTTTCTTT. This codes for CASTLAPRGTEAFF.

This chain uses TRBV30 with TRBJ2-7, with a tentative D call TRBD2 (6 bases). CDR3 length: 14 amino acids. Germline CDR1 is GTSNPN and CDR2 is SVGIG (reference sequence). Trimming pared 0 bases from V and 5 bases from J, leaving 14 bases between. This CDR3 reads CAWSVSGRRDEQYF. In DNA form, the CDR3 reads TGTGCCTGGAGTGTATCCGGGAGAAGAGACGAGCAGTACTTC.

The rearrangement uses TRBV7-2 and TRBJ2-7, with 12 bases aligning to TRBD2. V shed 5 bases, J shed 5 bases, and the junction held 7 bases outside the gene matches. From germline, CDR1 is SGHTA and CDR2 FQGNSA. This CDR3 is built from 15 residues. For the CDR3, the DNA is TGTGCCAGCAGCGCACCGACTAGCGGGAGAAACGAGCAGTACTTC. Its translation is CASSAPTSGRNEQYF.

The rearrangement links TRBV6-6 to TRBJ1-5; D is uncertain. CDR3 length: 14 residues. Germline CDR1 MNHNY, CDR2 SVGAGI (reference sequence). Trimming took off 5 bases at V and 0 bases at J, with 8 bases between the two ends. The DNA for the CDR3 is TGTGCCAGCAGTCGGGGATATAGCAATCAGCCCCAGCATTTT. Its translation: CASSRGYSNQPQHF.

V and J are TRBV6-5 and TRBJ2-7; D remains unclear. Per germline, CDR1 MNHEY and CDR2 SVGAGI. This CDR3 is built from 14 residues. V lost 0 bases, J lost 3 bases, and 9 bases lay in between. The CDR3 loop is CASSYSTLGYEQYF. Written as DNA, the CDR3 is TGTGCCAGCAGTTACTCGACCCTTGGCTACGAGCAGTACTTC.

CDR3 DNA: TGTGCCAGCAGCTTAGAGGGCCCTGAAAAACTGTTTTTT. This translates into CASSLEGPEKLFF. This sequence joins TRBV7-9 and TRBJ1-4, with no clear D. The CDR3 runs 13 residues. The ends were cut back, 1 base at V and 7 bases at J, with 7 bases in the middle. Germline V gene sequence: CDR1 SEHNR, CDR2 FQNEAQ (reference sequence).

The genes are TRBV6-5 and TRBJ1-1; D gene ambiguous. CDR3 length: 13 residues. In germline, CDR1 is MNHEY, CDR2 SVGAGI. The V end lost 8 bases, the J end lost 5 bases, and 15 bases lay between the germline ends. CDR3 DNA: TGTGCCAGCCGGTCGATGACGGGTACTGAAGCTTTCTTT. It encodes CASRSMTGTEAFF.

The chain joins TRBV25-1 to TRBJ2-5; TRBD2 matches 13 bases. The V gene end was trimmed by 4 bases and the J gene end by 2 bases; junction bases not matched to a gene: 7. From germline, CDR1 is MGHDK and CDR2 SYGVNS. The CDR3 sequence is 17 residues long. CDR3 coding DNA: TGTGCCAGCAGTGGAGGGATGGGACTAGCGGGGCAAGAGACCCAGTACTTC. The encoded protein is CASSGGMGLAGQETQYF. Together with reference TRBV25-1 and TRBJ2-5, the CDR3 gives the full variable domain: EADIYQTPRYLVIGTGKKITLECSQTMGHDKMYWYQQDPGMELHLIHYSYGVNSTEKGDLSSESTVSRIRTEHFPLTLESARPSHTSQYLCASSGGMGLAGQETQYFGPGTRLLVL.

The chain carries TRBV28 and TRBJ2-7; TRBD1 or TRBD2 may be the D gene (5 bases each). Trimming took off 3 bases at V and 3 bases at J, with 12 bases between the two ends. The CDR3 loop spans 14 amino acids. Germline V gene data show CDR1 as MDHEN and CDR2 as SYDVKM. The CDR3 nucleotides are TGTGCCAGCAGTTTCGGGGCAGGGAACTACGAGCAGTACTTC. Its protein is CASSFGAGNYEQYF.

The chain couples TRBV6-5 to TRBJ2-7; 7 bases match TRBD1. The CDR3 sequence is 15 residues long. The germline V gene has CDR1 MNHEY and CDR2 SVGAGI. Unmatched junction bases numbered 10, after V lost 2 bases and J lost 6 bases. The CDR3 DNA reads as TGTGCCAGCAGTTACGAGACAGGGTCTATAGCCGAGCAGTACTTC. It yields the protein CASSYETGSIAEQYF.

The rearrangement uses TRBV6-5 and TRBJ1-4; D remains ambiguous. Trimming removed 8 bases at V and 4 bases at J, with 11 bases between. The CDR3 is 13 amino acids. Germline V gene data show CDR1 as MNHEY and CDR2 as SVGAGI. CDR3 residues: CASSGTFNEKLFF. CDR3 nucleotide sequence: TGTGCCAGCTCCGGAACCTTTAATGAAAAACTGTTTTTT.

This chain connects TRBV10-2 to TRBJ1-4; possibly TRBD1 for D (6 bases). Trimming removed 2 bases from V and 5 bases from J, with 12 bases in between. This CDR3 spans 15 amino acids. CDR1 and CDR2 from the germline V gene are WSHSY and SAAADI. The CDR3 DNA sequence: TGCGCCAGCAGTGAGATCGGGGGCAAGAATGAAAAACTGTTTTTT. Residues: CASSEIGGKNEKLFF.

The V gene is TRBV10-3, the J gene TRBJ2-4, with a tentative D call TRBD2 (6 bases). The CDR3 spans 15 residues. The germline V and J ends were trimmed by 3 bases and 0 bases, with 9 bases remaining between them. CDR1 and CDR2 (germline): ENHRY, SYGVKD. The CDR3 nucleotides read TGTGCCATCAGTGACCGGGGACTAGCCAAAAACATTCAGTACTTC. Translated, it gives CAISDRGLAKNIQYF.

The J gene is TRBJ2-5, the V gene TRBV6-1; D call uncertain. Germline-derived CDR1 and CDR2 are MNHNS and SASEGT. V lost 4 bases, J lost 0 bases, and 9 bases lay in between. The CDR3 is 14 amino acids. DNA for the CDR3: TGTGCCAGCAGTGTTCAAGGGAACCAAGAGACCCAGTACTTC. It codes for CASSVQGNQETQYF.

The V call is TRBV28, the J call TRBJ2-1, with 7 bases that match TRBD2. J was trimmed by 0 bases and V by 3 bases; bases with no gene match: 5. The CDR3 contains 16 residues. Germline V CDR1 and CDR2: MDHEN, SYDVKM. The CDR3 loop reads CASSFIGRSSYNEQFF. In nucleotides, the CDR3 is TGTGCCAGCAGTTTTATCGGGAGGAGCTCCTACAATGAGCAGTTCTTC.

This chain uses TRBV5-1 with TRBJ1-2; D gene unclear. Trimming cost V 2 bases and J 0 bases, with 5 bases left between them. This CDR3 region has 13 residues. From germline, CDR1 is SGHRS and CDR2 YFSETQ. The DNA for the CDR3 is TGCGCCAGCAGCTTACAGTCTAACTATGGCTACACCTTC. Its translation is CASSLQSNYGYTF.

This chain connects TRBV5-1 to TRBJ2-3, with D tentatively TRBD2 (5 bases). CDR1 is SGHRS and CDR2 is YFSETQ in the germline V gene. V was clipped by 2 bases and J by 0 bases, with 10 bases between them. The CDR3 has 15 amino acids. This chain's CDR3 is CASSLTRPSTDTQYF. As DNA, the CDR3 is TGCGCCAGCAGCTTAACTAGACCCAGCACAGATACGCAGTATTTT.

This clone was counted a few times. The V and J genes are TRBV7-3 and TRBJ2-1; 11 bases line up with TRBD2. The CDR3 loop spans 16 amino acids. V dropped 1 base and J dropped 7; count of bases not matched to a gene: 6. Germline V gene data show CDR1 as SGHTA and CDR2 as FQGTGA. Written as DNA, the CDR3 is TGTGCCAGCAGCTTAAGGCCGACTAGCGGGAATAATGAGCAGTTCTTC. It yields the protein CASSLRPTSGNNEQFF.

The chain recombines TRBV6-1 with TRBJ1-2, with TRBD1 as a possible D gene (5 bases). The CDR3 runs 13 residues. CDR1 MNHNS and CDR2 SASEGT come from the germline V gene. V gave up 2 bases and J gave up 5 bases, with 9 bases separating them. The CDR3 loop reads CASSELEGYGYTF. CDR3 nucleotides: TGTGCCAGCAGTGAACTAGAGGGGTATGGCTACACCTTC.

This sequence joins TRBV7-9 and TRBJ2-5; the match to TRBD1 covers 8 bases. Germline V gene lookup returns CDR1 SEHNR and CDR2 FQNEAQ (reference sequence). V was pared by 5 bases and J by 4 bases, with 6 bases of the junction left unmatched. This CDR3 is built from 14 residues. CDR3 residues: CASSRNTGGETQYF. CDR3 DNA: TGTGCCAGCAGCCGCAATACAGGGGGAGAGACCCAGTACTTC.

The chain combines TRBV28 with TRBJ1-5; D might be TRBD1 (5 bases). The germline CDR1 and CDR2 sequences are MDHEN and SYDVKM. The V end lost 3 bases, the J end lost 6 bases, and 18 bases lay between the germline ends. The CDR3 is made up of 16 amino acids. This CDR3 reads CASSLTGAQGSQPQHF. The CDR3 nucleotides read TGTGCCAGCAGTTTGACTGGGGCCCAGGGTAGTCAGCCCCAGCATTTT. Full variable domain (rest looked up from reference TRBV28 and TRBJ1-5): DVKVTQSSRYLVKRTGEKVFLECVQDMDHENMFWYRQDPGLGLRLIYFSYDVKMKEKGDIPEGYSVSREKKERFSLILESASTNQTSMYLCASSLTGAQGSQPQHFGDGTRLSIL.

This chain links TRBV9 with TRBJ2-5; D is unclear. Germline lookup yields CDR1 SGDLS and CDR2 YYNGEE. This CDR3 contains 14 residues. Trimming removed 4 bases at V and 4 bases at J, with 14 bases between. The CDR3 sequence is CASSSQGLGETQYF. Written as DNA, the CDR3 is TGTGCCAGCAGCTCGCAAGGCCTGGGAGAGACCCAGTACTTC.

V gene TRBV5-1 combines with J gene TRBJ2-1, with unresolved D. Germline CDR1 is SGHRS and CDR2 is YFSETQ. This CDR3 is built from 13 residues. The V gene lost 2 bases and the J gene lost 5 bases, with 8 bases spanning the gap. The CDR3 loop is CASSLDPHNEQFF. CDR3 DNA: TGCGCCAGCAGCTTAGACCCGCACAATGAGCAGTTCTTC.